This is a list of T cell receptor beta chains from one sample in a study of T cell responses to AZD1222 COVID-19 vaccine. TCRdb keeps only in-frame clones here, not all; method: immunoSEQ multiplex PCR. The data show around 140,000 clones, more than 80% seen once. Sample: peripheral blood, taken on day 0 of MenACWY control vaccination. The receptors were gathered from an adult in good health. CDR3s include the opening cysteine and the closing phenylalanine or tryptophan. Fields, in order: J gene, V gene, D gene, clone size, CDR3 protein, CDR3 DNA. D genes are given only for firm matches. The listing skips clone size in some rows; elsewhere it reads once, few, many or a size class.

>TRBJ2-2|TRBV28|TRBD1|NA
CASSEPGQGTGELFF
TGTGCCAGCAGTGAACCGGGACAGGGGACCGGGGAGCTGTTTTTT
>TRBJ2-2|TRBV6-5|NA|NA
CASSYSEGTGELFF
TGTGCCAGCAGTTACTCTGAGGGGACCGGGGAGCTGTTTTTT
>TRBJ1-1|TRBV27|NA|NA
CASSLGRGTEAFF
TGTGCCAGCAGTTTAGGTAGGGGCACTGAAGCTTTCTTT
>TRBJ1-5|TRBV6-1|TRBD1|NA
CASSETQGARGNQPQHF
TGTGCCAGCAGTGAAACACAGGGGGCTCGAGGCAATCAGCCCCAGCATTTT
>TRBJ1-3|TRBV27|NA|NA
CASSRLAGNTIYF
TGTGCCAGCAGCCGGTTGGCTGGAAACACCATATATTTT
>TRBJ1-2|TRBV12-3/TRBV12-4|NA|once
CASSLVNSGYTF
TGTGCCAGCAGTTTGGTGAACTCTGGCTACACCTTC
>TRBJ1-1|TRBV5-1|NA|NA
CASSLRAGPNTEAFF
TGCGCCAGCAGCTTGAGGGCAGGTCCGAACACTGAAGCTTTCTTT
>TRBJ1-1|TRBV2|NA|NA
CASRASLNTEAFF
TGTGCCAGCAGAGCTAGTCTAAACACTGAAGCTTTCTTT
>TRBJ2-7|TRBV7-9|NA|few
CASSLSTGYEQYF
TGTGCCAGCAGCCTGTCGACAGGATACGAGCAGTACTTC
>TRBJ1-5|TRBV28|NA|NA
CASSPLRGDQPQHF
TGTGCCAGCAGCCCCCTACGTGGGGATCAGCCCCAGCATTTT
>TRBJ1-6|TRBV5-8|NA|once
CASSLYTRSLHSYNSPLHF
TGTGCCAGCAGCTTGTATACCCGGTCCCTGCACTCCTATAATTCACCCCTCCACTTT
>TRBJ2-1|TRBV7-3|NA|NA
CASSLSGGQVNEQFF
TGTGCCAGCAGCCTCAGCGGGGGACAGGTCAATGAGCAGTTCTTC
>TRBJ1-1|TRBV9|NA|NA
CASSVAPSREAFF
TGTGCCAGCAGCGTAGCGCCGAGTAGAGAAGCTTTCTTT
>TRBJ2-7|TRBV12-3/TRBV12-4|NA|NA
CASSSGSAAQYF
TGTGCCAGCAGTTCGGGGAGCGCCGCGCAGTACTTC
>TRBJ1-2|TRBV18|TRBD1|NA
CASSAGTVDYGYTF
TGTGCCAGCTCAGCCGGGACAGTGGACTATGGCTACACCTTC
>TRBJ1-3|TRBV30|NA|NA
CAWNGGTAGNTIYF
TGTGCCTGGAATGGAGGGACTGCAGGAAACACCATATATTTT
>TRBJ2-1|TRBV11-2|NA|NA
CASSLEPSNNEQFF
TGTGCCAGCAGCTTAGAACCTAGCAACAATGAGCAGTTCTTC
>TRBJ2-5|TRBV5-5|NA|NA
CASSFAGTQTQYF
TGTGCCAGCAGCTTTGCGGGGACCCAGACCCAGTACTTC
>TRBJ2-1|TRBV13|NA|NA
CASSLGGSSYNEQFF
TGTGCCAGCAGCTTAGGCGGGAGCTCCTACAATGAGCAGTTCTTC
>TRBJ2-2|TRBV5-1|TRBD2|NA
CASSLRLAGGPNTGELFF
TGCGCCAGCAGCTTGCGACTAGCGGGGGGCCCGAACACCGGGGAGCTGTTTTTT
>TRBJ2-3|TRBV19|TRBD1|NA
CASSIGDRVHTDTQYF
TGTGCCAGTAGTATAGGAGACAGGGTACACACAGATACGCAGTATTTT
>TRBJ1-1|TRBV5-4|NA|NA
CASSSQGGTEAFF
TGTGCCAGCAGCTCCCAGGGCGGCACTGAAGCTTTCTTT
>TRBJ1-4|TRBV4-3|TRBD1|NA
CASSQVTGGEDEKLFF
TGCGCCAGCAGCCAAGTAACAGGGGGAGAAGATGAAAAACTGTTTTTT
>TRBJ1-5|TRBV5-6|NA|NA
CASSLLEGAGNQPQHF
TGTGCCAGCAGCTTGTTGGAAGGAGCGGGCAATCAGCCCCAGCATTTT
>TRBJ1-1|TRBV5-1|TRBD1|once
CASSLMGQGNTEAFF
TGCGCCAGCAGCTTGATGGGACAGGGGAACACTGAAGCTTTCTTT
>TRBJ1-4|TRBV7-6|TRBD1|NA
CASSAGQGGKLFF
TGTGCCAGCAGCGCAGGACAGGGAGGCAAACTGTTTTTT
>TRBJ1-2|TRBV18|NA|NA
CASSPQGARTAYGYTF
TGTGCCAGCTCTCCCCAGGGAGCAAGAACCGCTTATGGCTACACCTTC
>TRBJ1-1|TRBV7-8|TRBD1|few
CASSSVGRGHLMNTEAFF
TGTGCCAGCAGTTCCGTTGGTAGGGGGCACCTAATGAACACTGAAGCTTTCTTT
>TRBJ2-7|TRBV2|NA|NA
CATQNRGLYEQYF
TGTGCCACACAAAACAGGGGACTCTACGAGCAGTACTTC
>TRBJ1-1|TRBV19|NA|NA
CASSIGTTGPRNTEAFF
TGTGCCAGTAGTATAGGCACGACCGGGCCTCGGAACACTGAAGCTTTCTTT